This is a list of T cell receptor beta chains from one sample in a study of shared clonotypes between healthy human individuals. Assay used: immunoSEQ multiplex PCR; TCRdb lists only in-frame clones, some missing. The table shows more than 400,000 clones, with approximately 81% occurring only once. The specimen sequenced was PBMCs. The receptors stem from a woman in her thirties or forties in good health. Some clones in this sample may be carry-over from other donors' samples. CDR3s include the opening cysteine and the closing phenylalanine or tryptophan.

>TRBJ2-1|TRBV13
CASSLWAGGNSYNEQFF
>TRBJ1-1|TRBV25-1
CASSAGTGGTEAFF
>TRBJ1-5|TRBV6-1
CASSGTGSGQPQHF
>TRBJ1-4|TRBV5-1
CASSSRGQGEKLFF
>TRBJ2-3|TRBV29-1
CSVDVKLSTDTQYF
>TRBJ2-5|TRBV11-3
CASSLGVEETQYF
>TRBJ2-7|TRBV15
CATSRTSKYEQYF
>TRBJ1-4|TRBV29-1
CSVEATGTNEKLFF
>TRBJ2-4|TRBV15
CATSRDGTKGHIQYF
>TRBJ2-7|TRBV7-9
CASSLWGYSYEQYF
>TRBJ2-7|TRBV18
CASSPTTSGGTYEQYF